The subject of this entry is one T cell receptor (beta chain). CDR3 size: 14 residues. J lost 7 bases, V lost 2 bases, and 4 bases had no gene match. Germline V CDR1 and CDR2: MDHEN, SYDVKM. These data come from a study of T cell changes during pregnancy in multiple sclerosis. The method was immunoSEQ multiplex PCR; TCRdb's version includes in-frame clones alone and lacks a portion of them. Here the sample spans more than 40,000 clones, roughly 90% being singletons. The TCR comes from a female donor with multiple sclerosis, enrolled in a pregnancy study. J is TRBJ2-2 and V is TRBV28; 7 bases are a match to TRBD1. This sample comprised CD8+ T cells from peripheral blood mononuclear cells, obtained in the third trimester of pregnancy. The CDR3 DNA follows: TGTGCCAGCAGTTTACTACAGGGGATCGGGGAGCTGTTTTTT. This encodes CASSLLQGIGELFF.